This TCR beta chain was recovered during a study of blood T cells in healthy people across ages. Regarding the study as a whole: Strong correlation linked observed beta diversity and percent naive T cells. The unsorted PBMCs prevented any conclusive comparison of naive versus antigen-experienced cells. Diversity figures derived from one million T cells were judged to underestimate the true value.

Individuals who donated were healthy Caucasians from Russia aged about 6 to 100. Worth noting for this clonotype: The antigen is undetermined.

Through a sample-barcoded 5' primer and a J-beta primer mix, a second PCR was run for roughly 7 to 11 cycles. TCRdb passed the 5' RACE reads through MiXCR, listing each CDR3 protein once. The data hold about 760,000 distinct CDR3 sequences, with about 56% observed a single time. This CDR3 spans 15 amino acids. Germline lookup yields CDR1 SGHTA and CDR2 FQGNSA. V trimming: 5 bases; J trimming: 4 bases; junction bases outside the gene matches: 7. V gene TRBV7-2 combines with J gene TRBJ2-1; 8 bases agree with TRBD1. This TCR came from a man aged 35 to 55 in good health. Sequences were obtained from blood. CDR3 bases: TGTGCCAGCAGCCCTCTTAGGACAGGGTACAATGAGCAGTTCTTC. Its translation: CASSPLRTGYNEQFF.